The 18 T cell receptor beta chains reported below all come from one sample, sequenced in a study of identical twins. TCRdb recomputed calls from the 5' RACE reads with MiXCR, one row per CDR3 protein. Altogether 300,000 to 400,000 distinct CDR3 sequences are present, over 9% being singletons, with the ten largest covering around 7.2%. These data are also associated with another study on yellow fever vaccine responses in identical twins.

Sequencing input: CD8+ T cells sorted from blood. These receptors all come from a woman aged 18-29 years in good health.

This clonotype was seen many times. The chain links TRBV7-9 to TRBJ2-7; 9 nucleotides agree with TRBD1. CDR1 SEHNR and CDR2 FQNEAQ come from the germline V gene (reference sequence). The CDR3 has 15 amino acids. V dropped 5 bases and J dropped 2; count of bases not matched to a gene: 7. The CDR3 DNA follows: TGTGCCAGCAGCGTGGAGGGACAGGGCCCCTACGAGCAGTACTTC. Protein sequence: CASSVEGQGPYEQYF.

The CDR3 loop is CASSLGSGSLSYEQYF. As DNA, the CDR3 is TGTGCCAGCAGCTTAGGTAGCGGGAGCCTTTCCTACGAGCAGTACTTC. V and J are TRBV7-9 and TRBJ2-7; TRBD2 aligns across 9 bases. J lost 1 base, V lost 1 base, and 5 bases had no gene match. The length of the CDR3 is 16 residues. CDR1 and CDR2 (germline): SEHNR, FQNEAQ (reference sequence).

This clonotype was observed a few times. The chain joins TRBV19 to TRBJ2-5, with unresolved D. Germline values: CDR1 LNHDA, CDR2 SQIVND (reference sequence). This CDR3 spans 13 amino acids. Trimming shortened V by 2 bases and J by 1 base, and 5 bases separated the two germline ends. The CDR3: CASSISSQETQYF. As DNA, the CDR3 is TGTGCCAGTAGTATAAGCTCCCAAGAGACCCAGTACTTC.

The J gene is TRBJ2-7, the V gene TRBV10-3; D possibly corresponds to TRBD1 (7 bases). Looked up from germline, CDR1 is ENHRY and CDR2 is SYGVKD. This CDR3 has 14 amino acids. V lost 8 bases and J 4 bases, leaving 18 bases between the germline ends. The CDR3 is CAIVPTGEEYEQYF. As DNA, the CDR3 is TGTGCCATCGTACCTACAGGGGAGGAATACGAGCAGTACTTC.

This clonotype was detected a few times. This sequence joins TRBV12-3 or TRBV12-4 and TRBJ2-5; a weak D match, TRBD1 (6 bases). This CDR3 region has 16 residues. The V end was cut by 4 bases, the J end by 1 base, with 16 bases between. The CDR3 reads CASSSAPQGPQETQYF. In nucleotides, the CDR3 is TGTGCCAGCAGTTCCGCCCCACAGGGCCCCCAAGAGACCCAGTACTTC.

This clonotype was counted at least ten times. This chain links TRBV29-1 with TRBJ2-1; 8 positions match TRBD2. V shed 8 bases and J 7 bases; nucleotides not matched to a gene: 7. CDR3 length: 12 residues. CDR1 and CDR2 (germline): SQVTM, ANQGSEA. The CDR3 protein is CSTTAGENEQFF. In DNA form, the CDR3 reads TGCAGCACAACAGCGGGGGAGAATGAGCAGTTCTTC.

This CDR3 is CASSQEGRTEAFF. The CDR3 DNA is TGCGCCAGCAGCCAAGAGGGGCGCACTGAAGCTTTCTTT. The chain combines TRBV4-1 with TRBJ1-1, with a tentative D call TRBD1 (5 bases). The CDR3 length is 13 residues. Germline V gene lookup returns CDR1 MGHRA and CDR2 YSYEKL. V dropped 0 bases and J dropped 4 bases, with 6 bases sitting between them.

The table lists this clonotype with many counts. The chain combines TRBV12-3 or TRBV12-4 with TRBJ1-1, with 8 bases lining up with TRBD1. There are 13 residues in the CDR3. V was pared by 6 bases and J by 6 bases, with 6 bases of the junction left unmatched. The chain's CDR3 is CASRYDRGPEAFF. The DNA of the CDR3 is TGTGCCAGCAGATACGACAGGGGACCTGAAGCTTTCTTT.

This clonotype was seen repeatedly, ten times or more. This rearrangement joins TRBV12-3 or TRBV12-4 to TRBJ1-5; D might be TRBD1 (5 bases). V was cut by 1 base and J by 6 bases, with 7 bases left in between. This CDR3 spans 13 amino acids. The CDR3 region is CASSLEGSQPQHF. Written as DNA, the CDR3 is TGTGCCAGCAGTTTAGAGGGGTCTCAGCCCCAGCATTTT.

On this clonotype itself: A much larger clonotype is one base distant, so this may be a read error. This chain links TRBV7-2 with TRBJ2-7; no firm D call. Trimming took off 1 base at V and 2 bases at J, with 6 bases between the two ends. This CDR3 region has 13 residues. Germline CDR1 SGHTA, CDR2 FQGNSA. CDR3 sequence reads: CASSLEQPYEQYF. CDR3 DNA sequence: TGTGCCAGCAGCTTAGAACAGCCCTACGAGCAGTACTTC.

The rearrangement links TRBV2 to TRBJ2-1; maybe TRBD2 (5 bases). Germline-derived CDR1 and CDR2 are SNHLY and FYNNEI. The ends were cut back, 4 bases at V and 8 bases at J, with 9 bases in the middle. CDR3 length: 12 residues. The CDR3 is CASSVRRDEQFF. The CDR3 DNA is TGTGCCAGCAGTGTTCGGCGGGATGAGCAGTTCTTC.

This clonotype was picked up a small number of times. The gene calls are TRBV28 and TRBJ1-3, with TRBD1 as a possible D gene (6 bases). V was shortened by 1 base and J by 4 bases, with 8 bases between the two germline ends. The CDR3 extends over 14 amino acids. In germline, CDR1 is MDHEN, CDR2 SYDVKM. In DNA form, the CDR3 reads TGTGCCAGCAGTTTATCCGGGACAGGAAACACCATATATTTT. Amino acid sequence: CASSLSGTGNTIYF.

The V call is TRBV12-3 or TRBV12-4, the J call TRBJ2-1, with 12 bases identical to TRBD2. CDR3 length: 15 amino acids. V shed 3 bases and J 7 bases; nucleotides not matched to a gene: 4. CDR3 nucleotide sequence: TGTGCCAGCAGTTTGACTAGCGGGAGCGGGAATGAGCAGTTCTTC. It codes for CASSLTSGSGNEQFF.

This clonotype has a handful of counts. The CDR3 nucleotides are TGCGCCAGCAGCTTGGTTGGGACTAGCAATTCAAGGGAAGAGACCCAGTACTTC. Its protein product is CASSLVGTSNSREETQYF. The chain links TRBV5-1 to TRBJ2-5; TRBD2 aligns across 9 bases. CDR3 length equals 18 residues. Germline CDR1 reads SGHRS; CDR2 reads YFSETQ. The V gene end was trimmed by 0 bases and the J gene end by 3 bases; junction bases not matched to a gene: 12.

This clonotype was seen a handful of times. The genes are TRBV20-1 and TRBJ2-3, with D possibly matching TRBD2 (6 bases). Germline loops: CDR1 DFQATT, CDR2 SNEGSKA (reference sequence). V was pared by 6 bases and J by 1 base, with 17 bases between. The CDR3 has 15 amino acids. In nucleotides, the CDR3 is TGCAGTGCCGAATCCGATAGCGGAGGCACAGATACGCAGTATTTT. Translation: CSAESDSGGTDTQYF.

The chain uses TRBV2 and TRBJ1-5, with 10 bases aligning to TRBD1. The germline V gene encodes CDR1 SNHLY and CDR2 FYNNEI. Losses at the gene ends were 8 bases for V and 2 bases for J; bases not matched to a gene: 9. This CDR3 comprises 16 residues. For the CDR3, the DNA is TGTGCCAGCTGTGGAGGACAGGGGGTCGGCAATCAGCCCCAGCATTTT. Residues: CASCGGQGVGNQPQHF.

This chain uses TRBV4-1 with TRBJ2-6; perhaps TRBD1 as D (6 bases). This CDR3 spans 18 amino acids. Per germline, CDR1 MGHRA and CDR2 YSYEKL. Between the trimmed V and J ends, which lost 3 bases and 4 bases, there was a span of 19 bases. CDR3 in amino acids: CASSHRDISSSGANVLTF. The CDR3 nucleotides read TGCGCCAGCAGCCACCGGGACATTTCCTCTTCGGGGGCCAACGTCCTGACTTTC.

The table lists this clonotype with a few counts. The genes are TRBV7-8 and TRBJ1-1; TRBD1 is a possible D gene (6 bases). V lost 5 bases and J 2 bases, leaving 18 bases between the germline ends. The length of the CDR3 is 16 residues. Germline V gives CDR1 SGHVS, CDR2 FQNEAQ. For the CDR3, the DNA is TGTGCCAGCAGCCGCCGTTCGGACAGCCTAAACACTGAAGCTTTCTTT. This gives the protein CASSRRSDSLNTEAFF.